Reported below is one T cell receptor beta chain. Antigen: not known. The sample originates from a study of cytomegalovirus exposure and HLA in healthy donors. This CDR3 region has 16 residues. Germline values: CDR1 LNHDA, CDR2 SQIVND (reference sequence). Trimming stripped 6 bases from V and 1 base from J, with 17 bases between. Notes on the study in general: Sequences of the TCR beta chain were said to predict the HLA-A and HLA-B alleles of most subjects accurately. TCR beta V- and J-gene trimming was later associated with a missense DCLRE1C variant. Clonal expansion, a later analysis showed, was greater in HLA-associated TCR beta chains than in equally common others.

The PCR was carried out with 60 Vbeta primers and 13 Jbeta primers. The repertoire was sequenced with immunoSEQ multiplex PCR; TCRdb's copy has only in-frame clones and lacks some. Seen here are tens of thousands of clones, over 65% observed once, and the top ten hold around 4.3%. J is TRBJ2-3 and V is TRBV19; D remains ambiguous. Sequencing was performed on PBMCs. This receptor was taken from a woman aged 40 to 50 in good health and CMV-seropositive. The CDR3 loop reads CASSPDTIFGTDTQYF. The CDR3, as DNA: TGTGCCAGTAGCCCCGACACCATCTTTGGCACAGATACGCAGTATTTT.